One TCR beta chain is described in this entry. Its cognate antigen is unknown. Everyone who donated was a healthy bone marrow donor. This PCR relied on a set of 60 Vbeta primers and 13 Jbeta primers. Repertoires were generated with immunoSEQ multiplex PCR, while TCRdb's copy carries only in-frame clones and drops some. The sample includes around 130,000 clones, 80% to 85% of them seen just once. The source of the sample is a study of cytomegalovirus exposure and HLA in healthy donors. In the study overall: An early data release held 80 million or so unique TCRs from HLA-typed donors. Overall study findings and caveats: CMV antigen specificity of a few CMV-associated chains was confirmed in vitro. Most TCR sequences were seen very rarely across donors, but some public TCRs occurred in many.

Germline V gene lookup returns CDR1 MNHEY and CDR2 SMNVEV (reference sequence). Unmatched junction bases numbered 8, after V lost 5 bases and J lost 7 bases. The CDR3 loop spans 15 amino acids. The sample taken for sequencing was PBMCs. The TCR was taken from a man aged 25-45 years in good health and CMV-seronegative. The chain recombines TRBV27 with TRBJ2-1; 10 positions agree with TRBD1. The CDR3 spells CASSTDRGQRNEQFF. CDR3 coding DNA: TGTGCCAGCAGTACAGACAGGGGGCAAAGGAATGAGCAGTTCTTC.